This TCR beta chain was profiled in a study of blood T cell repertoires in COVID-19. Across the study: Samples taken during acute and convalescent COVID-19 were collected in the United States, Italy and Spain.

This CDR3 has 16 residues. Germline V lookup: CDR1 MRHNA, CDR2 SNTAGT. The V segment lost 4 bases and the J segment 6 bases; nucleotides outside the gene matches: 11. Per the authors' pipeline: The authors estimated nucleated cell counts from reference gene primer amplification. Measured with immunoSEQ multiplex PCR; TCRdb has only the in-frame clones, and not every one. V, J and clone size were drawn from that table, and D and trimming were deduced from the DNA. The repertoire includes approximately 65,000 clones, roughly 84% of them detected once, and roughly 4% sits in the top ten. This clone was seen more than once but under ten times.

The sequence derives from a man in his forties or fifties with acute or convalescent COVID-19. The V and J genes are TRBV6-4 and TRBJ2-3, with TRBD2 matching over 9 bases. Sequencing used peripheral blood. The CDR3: CASSANSAGGQDTQYF. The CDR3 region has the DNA TGTGCCAGCAGTGCAAATTCGGCGGGAGGGCAGGATACGCAGTATTTT.